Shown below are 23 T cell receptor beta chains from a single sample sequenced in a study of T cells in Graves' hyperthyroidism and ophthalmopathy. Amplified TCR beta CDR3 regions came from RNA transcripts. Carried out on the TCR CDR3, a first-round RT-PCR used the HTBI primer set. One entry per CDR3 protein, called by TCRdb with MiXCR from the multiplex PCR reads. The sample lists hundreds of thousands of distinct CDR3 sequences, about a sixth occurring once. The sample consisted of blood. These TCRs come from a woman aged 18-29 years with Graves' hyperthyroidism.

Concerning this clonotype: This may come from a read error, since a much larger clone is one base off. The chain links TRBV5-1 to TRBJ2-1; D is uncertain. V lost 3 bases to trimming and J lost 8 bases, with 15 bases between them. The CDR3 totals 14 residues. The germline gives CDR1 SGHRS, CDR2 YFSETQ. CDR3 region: CASSSPQVADEQFF. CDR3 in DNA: TGCGCCAGCAGCTCCCCCCAGGTCGCGGATGAGCAGTTCTTC. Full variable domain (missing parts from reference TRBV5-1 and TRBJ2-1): KAGVTQTPRYLIKTRGQQVTLSCSPISGHRSVSWYQQTPGQGLQFLFEYFSETQRNKGNFPGRFSGRQFSNSRSEMNVSTLELGDSALYLCASSSPQVADEQFFGPGTRLTVL.

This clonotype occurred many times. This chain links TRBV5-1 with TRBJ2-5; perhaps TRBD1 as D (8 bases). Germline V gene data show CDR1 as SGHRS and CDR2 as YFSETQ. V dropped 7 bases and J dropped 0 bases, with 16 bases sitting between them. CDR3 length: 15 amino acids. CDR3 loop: CASAQGGSYQETQYF. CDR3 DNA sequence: TGCGCCAGCGCACAGGGGGGGTCCTACCAAGAGACCCAGTACTTC. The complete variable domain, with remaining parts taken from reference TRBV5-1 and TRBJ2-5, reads KAGVTQTPRYLIKTRGQQVTLSCSPISGHRSVSWYQQTPGQGLQFLFEYFSETQRNKGNFPGRFSGRQFSNSRSEMNVSTLELGDSALYLCASAQGGSYQETQYFGPGTRLLVL.

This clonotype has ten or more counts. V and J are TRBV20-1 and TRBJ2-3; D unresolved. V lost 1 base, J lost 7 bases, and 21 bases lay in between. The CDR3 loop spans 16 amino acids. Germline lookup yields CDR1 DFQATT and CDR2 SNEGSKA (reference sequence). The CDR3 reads CSARVDPKLLLNTQYF. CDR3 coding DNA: TGCAGTGCTAGAGTGGATCCCAAACTCCTCCTGAATACGCAGTATTTT.

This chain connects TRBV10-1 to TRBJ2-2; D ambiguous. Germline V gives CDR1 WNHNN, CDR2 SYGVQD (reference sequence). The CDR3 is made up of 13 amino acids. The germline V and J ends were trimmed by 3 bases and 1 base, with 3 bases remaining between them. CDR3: CASSEMNTGELFF. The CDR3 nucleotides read TGCGCCAGCAGTGAAATGAACACCGGGGAGCTGTTTTTT.

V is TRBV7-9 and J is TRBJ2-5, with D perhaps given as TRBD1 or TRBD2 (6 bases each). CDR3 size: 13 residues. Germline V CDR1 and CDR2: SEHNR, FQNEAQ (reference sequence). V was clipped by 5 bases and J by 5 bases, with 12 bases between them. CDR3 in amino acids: CASSQGGRETQYF. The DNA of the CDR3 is TGTGCCAGCAGCCAAGGGGGGCGGGAGACCCAGTACTTC.

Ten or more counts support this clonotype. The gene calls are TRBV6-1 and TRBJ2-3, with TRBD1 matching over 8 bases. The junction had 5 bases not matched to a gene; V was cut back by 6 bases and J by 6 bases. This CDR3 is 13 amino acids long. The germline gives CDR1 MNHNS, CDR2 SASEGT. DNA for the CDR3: TGTGCCAGCAGAGGACAGGGAACCGATACGCAGTATTTT. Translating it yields CASRGQGTDTQYF.

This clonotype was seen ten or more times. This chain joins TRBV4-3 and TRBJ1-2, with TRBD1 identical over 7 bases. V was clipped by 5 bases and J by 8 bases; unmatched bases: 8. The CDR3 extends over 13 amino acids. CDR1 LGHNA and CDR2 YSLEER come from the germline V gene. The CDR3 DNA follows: TGCGCCAGCAGCGTAAAGACAGGGTCCGGCTACACCTTC. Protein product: CASSVKTGSGYTF.

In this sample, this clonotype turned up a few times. The CDR3: CASSDVMNTEAFF. The CDR3 DNA sequence: TGTGCCAGCAGCGACGTCATGAACACTGAAGCTTTCTTT. The V call is TRBV5-8, the J call TRBJ1-1; D call uncertain. Between the trimmed V and J ends, which lost 4 bases and 0 bases, there was a span of 7 bases. This CDR3 region has 13 residues. Germline V lookup: CDR1 SGHTS, CDR2 YDEGEE.

CDR3 sequence (DNA): TGTGCCAGCAGCCCCGACTCTGGGGCCAACGTCCTGACTTTC. Protein product: CASSPDSGANVLTF. The gene calls are TRBV7-2 and TRBJ2-6; unclear D gene. The V and J ends lost 5 bases and 0 bases respectively, with 5 bases between them. This CDR3 contains 14 residues. Looked up from germline, CDR1 is SGHTA and CDR2 is FQGNSA.

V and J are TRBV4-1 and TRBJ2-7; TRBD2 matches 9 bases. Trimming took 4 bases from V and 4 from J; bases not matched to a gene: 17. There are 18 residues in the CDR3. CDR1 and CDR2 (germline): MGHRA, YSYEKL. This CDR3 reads CASSRLAAGLAVPYEQYF. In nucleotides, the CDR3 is TGCGCCAGCAGCCGTCTGGCAGCGGGACTAGCAGTTCCTTACGAGCAGTACTTC.

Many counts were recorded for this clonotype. This CDR3 is CASSFTLDSTDTQYF. DNA for the CDR3: TGTGCCAGCAGTTTTACATTAGACAGCACAGATACGCAGTATTTT. The rearrangement joins TRBV27 to TRBJ2-3; unclear D gene. Per germline, CDR1 MNHEY and CDR2 SMNVEV (reference sequence). Trimming shortened V by 3 bases and J by 0 bases, and 10 bases separated the two germline ends. The CDR3 loop spans 15 amino acids.

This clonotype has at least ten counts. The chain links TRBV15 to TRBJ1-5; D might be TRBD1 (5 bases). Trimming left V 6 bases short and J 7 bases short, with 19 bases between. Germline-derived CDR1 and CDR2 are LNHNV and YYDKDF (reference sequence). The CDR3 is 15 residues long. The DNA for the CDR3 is TGTGCCACCAGTCTCAGTTTGGGGGGAGGCCAGCCCCAGCATTTT. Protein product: CATSLSLGGGQPQHF.

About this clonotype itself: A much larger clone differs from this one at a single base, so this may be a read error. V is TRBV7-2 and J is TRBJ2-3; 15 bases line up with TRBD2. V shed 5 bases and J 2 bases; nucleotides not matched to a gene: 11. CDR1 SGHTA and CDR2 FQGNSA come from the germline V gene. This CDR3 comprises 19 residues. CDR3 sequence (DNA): TGTGCCAGCAGCCCCAAAGTTGGACTAGCGGGGGGGGCCACAGATACGCAGTATTTT. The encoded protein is CASSPKVGLAGGATDTQYF.

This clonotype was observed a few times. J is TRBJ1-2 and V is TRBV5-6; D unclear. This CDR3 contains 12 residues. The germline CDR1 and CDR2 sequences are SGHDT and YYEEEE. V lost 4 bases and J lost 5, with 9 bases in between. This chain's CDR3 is CASSPREYGYTF. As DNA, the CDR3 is TGTGCCAGCAGCCCTCGGGAGTATGGCTACACCTTC.

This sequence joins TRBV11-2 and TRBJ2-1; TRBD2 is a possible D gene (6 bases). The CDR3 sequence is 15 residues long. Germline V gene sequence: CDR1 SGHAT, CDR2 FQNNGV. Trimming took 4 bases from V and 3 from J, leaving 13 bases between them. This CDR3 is CASSSQAGDYNEQFF. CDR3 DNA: TGTGCCAGCAGCTCACAAGCGGGCGACTACAATGAGCAGTTCTTC.

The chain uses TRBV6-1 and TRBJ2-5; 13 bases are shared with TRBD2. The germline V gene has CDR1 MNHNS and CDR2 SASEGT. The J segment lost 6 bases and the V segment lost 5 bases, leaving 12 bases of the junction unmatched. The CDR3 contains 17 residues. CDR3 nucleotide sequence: TGTGCCAGCAGTCAGCCCAGACTAGCGGGAGGCTTGCAGACCCAGTACTTC. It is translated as CASSQPRLAGGLQTQYF.

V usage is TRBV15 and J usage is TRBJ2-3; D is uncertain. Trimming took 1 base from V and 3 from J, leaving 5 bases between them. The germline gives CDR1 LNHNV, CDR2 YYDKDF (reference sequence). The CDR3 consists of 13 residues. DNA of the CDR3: TGTGCCACCAGCAGAGGGGATACAGATACGCAGTATTTT. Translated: CATSRGDTDTQYF.

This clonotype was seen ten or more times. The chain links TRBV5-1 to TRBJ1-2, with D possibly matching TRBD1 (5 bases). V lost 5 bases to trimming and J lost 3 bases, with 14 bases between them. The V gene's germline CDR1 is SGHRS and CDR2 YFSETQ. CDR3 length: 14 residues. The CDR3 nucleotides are TGCGCCAGCAGGGGGACGGACATGGACTATGGCTACACCTTC. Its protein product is CASRGTDMDYGYTF.

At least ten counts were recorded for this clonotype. The CDR3 region is CASIPRRDSNQPQHF. Here the CDR3 DNA reads TGTGCCAGCATCCCTAGGAGGGATAGCAATCAGCCCCAGCATTTT. V usage is TRBV6-1 and J usage is TRBJ1-5, with D unresolved. Between the trimmed V and J ends, which lost 7 bases and 0 bases, there was a span of 13 bases. CDR3 length equals 15 residues. The germline gives CDR1 MNHNS, CDR2 SASEGT.

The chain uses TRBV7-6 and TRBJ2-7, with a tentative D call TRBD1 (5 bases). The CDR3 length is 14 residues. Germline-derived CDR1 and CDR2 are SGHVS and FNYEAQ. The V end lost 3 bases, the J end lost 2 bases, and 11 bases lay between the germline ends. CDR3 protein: CASSFGSDTYEQYF. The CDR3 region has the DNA TGTGCCAGCAGCTTCGGGTCGGACACCTACGAGCAGTACTTC.

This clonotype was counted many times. CDR3 DNA: TGTGCCAGCAGTTATCAGGGAGCGGACTATGGCTACACCTTC. Translating it yields CASSYQGADYGYTF. The chain couples TRBV28 to TRBJ1-2; TRBD1 is a possible D gene (5 bases). The CDR3 sequence is 14 residues long. With 4 bases removed from V and 3 bases from J, the gap between germline ends came to 12 bases. The germline V gene encodes CDR1 MDHEN and CDR2 SYDVKM.

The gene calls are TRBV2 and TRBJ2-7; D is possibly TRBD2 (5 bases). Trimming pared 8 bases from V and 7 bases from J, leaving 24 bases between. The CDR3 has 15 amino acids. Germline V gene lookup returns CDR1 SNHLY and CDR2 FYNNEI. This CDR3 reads CASRQDPAASREQYF. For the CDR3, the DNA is TGTGCCAGCCGCCAGGATCCAGCGGCATCGAGGGAGCAGTACTTC.

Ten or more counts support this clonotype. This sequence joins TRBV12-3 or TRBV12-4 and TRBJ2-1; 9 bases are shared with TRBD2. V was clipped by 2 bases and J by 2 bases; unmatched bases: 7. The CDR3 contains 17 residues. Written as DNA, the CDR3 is TGTGCCAGCAGTTTATCGACTAGCGGAAGGGCCTACAATGAGCAGTTCTTC. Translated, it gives CASSLSTSGRAYNEQFF.